What follows are 12 T cell receptor beta chains derived from one specimen sequenced in a study of graft-versus-host responses after intestinal transplantation. Processing released intraepithelial and lamina propria lymphocytes from the graft tissue. TCRdb keeps only in-frame clones here, not all; method: immunoSEQ multiplex PCR. The sample includes 14,000 or so clones, around 77% of them seen just once. The material was ileum tissue, obtained approximately 27 days after intestinal transplant. The receptor set was obtained from a human patient who received an intestinal transplant, so some T cells may come from the graft donor.

The chain carries TRBV13 and TRBJ2-1, with TRBD2 matching over 8 bases. J gave up 4 bases and V 1 base, and 0 bases lay outside the gene matches. This CDR3 contains 14 residues. The germline CDR1 and CDR2 sequences are PRHDT and FYEKMQ (reference sequence). CDR3: CASSLERGYNEQFF. CDR3 DNA: TGTGCCAGCAGCTTAGAGCGGGGGTACAATGAGCAGTTCTTC.

V and J are TRBV27 and TRBJ2-5; 12 nucleotides align to TRBD2. The CDR3 contains 17 residues. The germline CDR1 and CDR2 sequences are MNHEY and SMNVEV (reference sequence). With V trimmed by 0 bases and J by 5 bases, 7 bases remained unmatched. The CDR3, as DNA: TGTGCCAGCAGTTTATCCTTCACTAGCGGGGGGAGGGAGACCCAGTACTTC. Translating gives CASSLSFTSGGRETQYF.

This rearrangement joins TRBV7-9 to TRBJ2-3; 9 bases align to TRBD2. This CDR3 spans 17 amino acids. V lost 0 bases to trimming and J lost 5 bases; unmatched junction nucleotides: 9. Germline V lookup: CDR1 SEHNR, CDR2 FQNEAQ (reference sequence). The CDR3 bases are TGTGCCAGCAGCTTAGCGACGGGCGGGGGGGCCATAGATACGCAGTATTTT. Residues: CASSLATGGGAIDTQYF.

The chain uses TRBV15 and TRBJ2-3; a possible D gene is TRBD1 (5 bases). V lost 5 bases and J lost 6, with 9 bases in between. CDR1 is LNHNV and CDR2 is YYDKDF in the germline V gene (reference sequence). The CDR3 is 12 amino acids. The CDR3 is CATSPDSDTQYF. The CDR3 DNA reads as TGTGCCACCAGCCCCGACAGCGATACGCAGTATTTT. Complete variable domain (other parts from reference TRBV15 and TRBJ2-3): DAMVIQNPRYQVTQFGKPVTLSCSQTLNHNVMYWYQQKSSQAPKLLFHYYDKDFNNEADTPDNFQSRRPNTSFCFLDIRSPGLGDTAMYLCATSPDSDTQYFGPGTRLTVL.

In nucleotides, the CDR3 is TGTGCCAGCAACTCAGGGAGGTTAATAAATGAGCAGTTCTTC. Translated, it gives CASNSGRLINEQFF. The gene calls are TRBV14 and TRBJ2-1; D might be TRBD2 (6 bases). The CDR3 is 14 amino acids. Germline-derived CDR1 and CDR2 are SGHDN and FVKESK. Deletions cut 7 bases from V and 7 bases from J, with 17 bases between.

The rearrangement uses TRBV28 and TRBJ2-3; D may be TRBD1 (6 bases). The germline CDR1 and CDR2 sequences are MDHEN and SYDVKM. The V and J ends lost 3 bases and 1 base respectively, with 11 bases between them. CDR3 length: 15 amino acids. The CDR3 DNA follows: TGTGCCAGCAGTTTTCAGGGGTTTGGCACAGATACGCAGTATTTT. Encoded protein: CASSFQGFGTDTQYF.

The V call is TRBV27, the J call TRBJ2-3; 12 bases align to TRBD2. This CDR3 has 17 amino acids. CDR1 is MNHEY, CDR2 SMNVEV, per germline (reference sequence). J lost 2 bases, V lost 4 bases, and 7 bases had no gene match. CDR3 in DNA: TGTGCCAGCAGTTCTAGCGGGGGGGCCAAGTTCACAGATACGCAGTATTTT. This sequence encodes CASSSSGGAKFTDTQYF.

The V call is TRBV15, the J call TRBJ2-7; the match to TRBD1 covers 7 bases. CDR3 size: 13 residues. Looked up from germline, CDR1 is LNHNV and CDR2 is YYDKDF (reference sequence). V gave up 3 bases and J gave up 4 bases; unmatched junction bases: 3. The CDR3 loop reads CATSSGTDYEQYV. The CDR3 nucleotides are TGTGCCACCAGCAGCGGGACAGATTACGAGCAGTACGTC.

The chain combines TRBV6-4 with TRBJ2-1, with D uncertain. The CDR3 length is 17 residues. From germline, CDR1 is MRHNA and CDR2 SNTAGT. The V and J ends lost 0 bases and 0 bases respectively, with 12 bases between them. The chain's CDR3 is CASSDSKAAGSYNEQFF. CDR3 nucleotides: TGTGCCAGCAGTGACTCGAAGGCGGCTGGCTCCTACAATGAGCAGTTCTTC.

The CDR3 nucleotides read TGTGCCAGCAGTGAAGGGACTAGACCTACCTACAATGAGCAGTTCTTC. It codes for CASSEGTRPTYNEQFF. The genes are TRBV6-4 and TRBJ2-1; 8 nucleotides agree with TRBD2. Germline trimming cut 3 bases from V and 2 bases from J; bases unmatched to any gene: 6. CDR3 length: 16 residues. Germline values: CDR1 MRHNA, CDR2 SNTAGT.

V and J are TRBV14 and TRBJ1-3; D is ambiguous. The CDR3 is made up of 12 amino acids. Germline CDR1 SGHDN, CDR2 FVKESK. With 2 bases removed from V and 4 bases from J, the gap between germline ends came to 3 bases. The CDR3 DNA follows: TGTGCCAGCAGCCAACAAGGAAACACCATATATTTT. This gives the protein CASSQQGNTIYF.

The chain employs TRBV18 and TRBJ2-3; D is ambiguous. V was shortened by 3 bases and J by 4 bases, with 2 bases between the two germline ends. The CDR3 runs to 11 residues. CDR1 is KGHSH, CDR2 LQKENI, per germline. The CDR3 is CASSPADTQYF. The CDR3 region has the DNA TGTGCCAGCTCACCCGCAGATACGCAGTATTTT.